This TCR beta chain was retrieved from a study of blood T cells in healthy people across ages. The CDR3 extends over 14 amino acids. Germline CDR1 reads SEHNR; CDR2 reads FQNEAQ (reference sequence). V was cut by 1 base and J by 5 bases, with 12 bases left in between. As for this clonotype: Its matching antigen is unknown.

Samples had at least 6 million PBMCs isolated from them. Study results and limitations: Both higher diversity and more naive CD4+ cells marked long-lived donors when set against aged donors.

Using a J-beta primer mix together with a sample-barcoded 5' primer, a second PCR was run for about 6 to 11 cycles. A single record per CDR3 protein comes from TCRdb applying MiXCR to the 5' RACE reads. The sample includes roughly 1,800,000 distinct CDR3 sequences, 49% of them seen just once. The chain employs TRBV7-9 and TRBJ2-7; D may be TRBD1 (6 bases). Specimen: blood. The sequence was obtained from a woman between 40 and 55 years old in good health. The CDR3 region is CASSLVGRGNEQYF. The CDR3 DNA follows: TGTGCCAGCAGCTTAGTAGGCAGGGGCAACGAGCAGTACTTC.